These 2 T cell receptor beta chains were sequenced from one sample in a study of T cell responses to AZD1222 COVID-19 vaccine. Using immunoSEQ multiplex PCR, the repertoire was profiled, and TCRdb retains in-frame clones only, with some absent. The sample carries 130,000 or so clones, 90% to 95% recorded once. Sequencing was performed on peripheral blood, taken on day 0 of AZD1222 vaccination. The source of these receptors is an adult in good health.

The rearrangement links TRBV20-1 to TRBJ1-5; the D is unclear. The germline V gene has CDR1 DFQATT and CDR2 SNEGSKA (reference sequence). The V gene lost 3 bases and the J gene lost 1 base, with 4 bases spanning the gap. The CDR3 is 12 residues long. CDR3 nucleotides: TGCAGTGCTAGTAACAGCAATCAGCCCCAGCATTTT. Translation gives CSASNSNQPQHF.

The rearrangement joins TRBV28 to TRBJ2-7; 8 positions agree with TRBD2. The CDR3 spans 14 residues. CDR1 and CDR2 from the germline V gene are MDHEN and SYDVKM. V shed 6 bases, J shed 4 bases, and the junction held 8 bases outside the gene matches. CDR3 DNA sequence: TGTGCCAGCAGCAAAGCGGGAGTAGTTTACGAGCAGTACTTC. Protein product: CASSKAGVVYEQYF.